This is a list of T cell receptor beta chains from one sample in a study of cytomegalovirus exposure and HLA in healthy donors. The data were produced by immunoSEQ multiplex PCR, yet TCRdb's version contains in-frame clones alone and is incomplete. The data contain 120,000 to 150,000 clones, 65% to 85% of them singletons. The material sequenced was PBMCs. The receptors shown here come from a woman aged 40 to 50 in good health and CMV-seropositive. The CDR3 runs from the conserved cysteine through the conserved F or W. The order of the fields is V gene, D gene, clone size, J gene, CDR3 protein, CDR3 DNA. The D gene is left open where the match is weak. Expanded clones get a size class; other rows say once, few or many, or leave the size out.

V: TRBV28
D: TRBD1
size: NA
J: TRBJ1-5
CDR3: CASSLGTGGNQPQHF
DNA: TGTGCCAGCAGTTTAGGGACAGGGGGCAATCAGCCCCAGCATTTT

V: TRBV6-5
D: NA
size: NA
J: TRBJ2-1
CDR3: CASSYQGLIDNEQFF
DNA: TGTGCCAGCAGTTACCAAGGACTCATCGACAATGAGCAGTTCTTC

V: TRBV9
D: TRBD2
size: NA
J: TRBJ2-7
CDR3: CASSETSGGPYEQYF
DNA: TGTGCCAGCAGCGAGACTAGCGGGGGACCCTACGAGCAGTACTTC

V: TRBV11-2
D: NA
size: NA
J: TRBJ2-2
CDR3: CASSLLLYTGELFF
DNA: TGTGCCAGCAGCTTATTACTATATACCGGGGAGCTGTTTTTT

V: TRBV2
D: NA
size: NA
J: TRBJ1-6
CDR3: CASRHRVTNSPLHF
DNA: TGTGCCAGCAGACACAGGGTGACTAATTCACCCCTCCACTTT

V: TRBV5-4
D: TRBD2
size: NA
J: TRBJ2-3
CDR3: CASSKAGGSTDTQYF
DNA: TGTGCCAGCAGCAAGGCGGGGGGGAGCACAGATACGCAGTATTTT

V: TRBV5-4
D: TRBD1
size: NA
J: TRBJ2-3
CDR3: CASSGGQLDTQYF
DNA: TGTGCCAGCAGCGGGGGACAGCTAGATACGCAGTATTTT

V: TRBV7-9
D: NA
size: NA
J: TRBJ2-5
CDR3: CASTPQGLETQYF
DNA: TGTGCCAGCACCCCGCAGGGGCTCGAGACCCAGTACTTC

V: TRBV5-1
D: TRBD2
size: NA
J: TRBJ2-3
CDR3: CASSNRTSGVDTQYF
DNA: TGCGCCAGCAGCAACCGGACTAGCGGGGTGGATACGCAGTATTTT

V: TRBV6-5
D: NA
size: once
J: TRBJ1-1
CDR3: CASSGIGGVGTEAFF
DNA: TGTGCCAGCAGTGGGATAGGCGGGGTAGGGACTGAAGCTTTCTTT

V: TRBV6-5
D: TRBD1
size: NA
J: TRBJ2-7
CDR3: CASSHKDRGRDEQYF
DNA: TGTGCCAGCAGTCACAAGGACAGGGGGAGAGACGAGCAGTACTTC

V: TRBV30
D: NA
size: few
J: TRBJ1-2
CDR3: CAWGLLDGYTF
DNA: TGTGCCTGGGGCCTCTTGGATGGCTACACCTTC

V: TRBV5-4
D: NA
size: NA
J: TRBJ2-7
CDR3: CASSLDQTATYEQYF
DNA: TGTGCCAGCAGCCTGGATCAGACAGCGACCTACGAGCAGTACTTC